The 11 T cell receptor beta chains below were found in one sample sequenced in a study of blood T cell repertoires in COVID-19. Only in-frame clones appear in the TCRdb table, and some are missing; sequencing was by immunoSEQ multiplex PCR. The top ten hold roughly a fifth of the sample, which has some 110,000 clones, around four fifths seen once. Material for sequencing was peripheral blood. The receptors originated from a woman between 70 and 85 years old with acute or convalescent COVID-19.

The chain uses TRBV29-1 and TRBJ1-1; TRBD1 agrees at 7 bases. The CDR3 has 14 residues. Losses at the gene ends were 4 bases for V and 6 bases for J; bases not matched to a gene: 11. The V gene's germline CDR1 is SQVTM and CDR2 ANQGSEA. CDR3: CSVAATGKKSEAFF. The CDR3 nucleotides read TGCAGCGTTGCCGCGACAGGGAAAAAGTCTGAAGCTTTCTTT.

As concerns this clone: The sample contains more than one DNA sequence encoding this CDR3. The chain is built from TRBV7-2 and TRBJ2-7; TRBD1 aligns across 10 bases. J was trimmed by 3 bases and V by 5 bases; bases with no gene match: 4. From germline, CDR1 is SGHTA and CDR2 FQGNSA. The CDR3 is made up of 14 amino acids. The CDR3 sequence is CASSLRDRGYEQYF. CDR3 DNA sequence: TGTGCCAGCAGCCTTAGGGACAGGGGCTACGAGCAGTACTTC.

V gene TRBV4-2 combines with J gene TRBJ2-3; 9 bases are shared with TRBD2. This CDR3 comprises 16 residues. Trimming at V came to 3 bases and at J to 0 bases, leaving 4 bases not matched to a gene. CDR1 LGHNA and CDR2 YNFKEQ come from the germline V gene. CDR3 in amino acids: CASSQISGGSTDTQYF. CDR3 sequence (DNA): TGTGCCAGCAGCCAGATCAGCGGGGGGAGCACAGATACGCAGTATTTT.

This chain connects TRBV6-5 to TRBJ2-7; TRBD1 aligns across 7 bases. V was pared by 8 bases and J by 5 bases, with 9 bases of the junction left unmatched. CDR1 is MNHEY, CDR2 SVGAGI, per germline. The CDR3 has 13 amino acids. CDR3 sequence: CASGTTGNHEQYF. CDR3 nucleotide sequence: TGTGCCAGCGGCACGACAGGGAACCACGAGCAGTACTTC.

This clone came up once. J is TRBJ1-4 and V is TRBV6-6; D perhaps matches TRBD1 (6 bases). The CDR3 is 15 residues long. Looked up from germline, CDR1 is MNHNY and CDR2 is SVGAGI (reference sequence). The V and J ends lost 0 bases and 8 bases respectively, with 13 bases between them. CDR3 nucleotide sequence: TGTGCCAGCAGTTACTCACAGGGCGGACGGGAAAAACTGTTTTTT. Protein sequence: CASSYSQGGREKLFF.

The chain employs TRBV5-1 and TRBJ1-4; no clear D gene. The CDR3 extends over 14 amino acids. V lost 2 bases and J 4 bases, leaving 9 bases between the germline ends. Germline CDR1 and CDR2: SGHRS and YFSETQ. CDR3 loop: CASSFGGDNEKLFF. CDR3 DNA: TGCGCCAGCAGCTTTGGCGGCGATAATGAAAAACTGTTTTTT.

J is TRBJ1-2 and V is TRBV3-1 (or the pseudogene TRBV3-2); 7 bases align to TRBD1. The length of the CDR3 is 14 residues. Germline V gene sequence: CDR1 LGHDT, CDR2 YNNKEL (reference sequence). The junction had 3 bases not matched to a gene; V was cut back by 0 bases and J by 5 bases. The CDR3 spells CASSQDGRGYGYTF. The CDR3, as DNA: TGTGCCAGCAGCCAAGATGGCAGGGGGTATGGCTACACCTTC.

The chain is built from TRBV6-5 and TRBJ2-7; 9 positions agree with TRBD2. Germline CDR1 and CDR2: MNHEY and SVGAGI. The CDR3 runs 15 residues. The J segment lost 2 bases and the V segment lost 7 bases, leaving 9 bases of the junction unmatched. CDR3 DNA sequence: TGTGCCAGCATGGCCCGAGCGGGGGGAACCTACGAGCAGTACTTC. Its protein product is CASMARAGGTYEQYF.

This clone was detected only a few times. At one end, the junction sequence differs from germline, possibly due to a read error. The CDR3 DNA sequence: TGTGCCAGCAGAGAAGGGACAGCTAACACTGAAGCTTTCTTT. Amino acids: CASREGTANTEAFF. The chain employs TRBV6-1 and TRBJ1-1; 7 positions agree with TRBD1. The germline V gene has CDR1 MNHNS and CDR2 SASEGT. The CDR3 covers 14 residues.

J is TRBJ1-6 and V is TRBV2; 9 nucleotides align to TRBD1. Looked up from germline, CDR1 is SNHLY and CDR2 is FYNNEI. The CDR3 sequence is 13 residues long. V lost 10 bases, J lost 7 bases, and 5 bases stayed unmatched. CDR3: CATGTGSNSPLHF. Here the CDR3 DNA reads TGTGCCACCGGGACAGGGTCCAATTCACCCCTCCACTTT.

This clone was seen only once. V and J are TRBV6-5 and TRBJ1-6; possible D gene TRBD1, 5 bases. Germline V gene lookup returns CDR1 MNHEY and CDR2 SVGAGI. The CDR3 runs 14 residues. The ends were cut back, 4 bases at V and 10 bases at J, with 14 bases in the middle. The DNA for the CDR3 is TGTGCCAGCAGTTTCCAGGGCTCAGGCTCACCCCTCCACTTT. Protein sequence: CASSFQGSGSPLHF.